The clone carrying this T cell receptor beta chain was seen only a few times. Its target is unknown. Germline CDR1 reads GTSNPN; CDR2 reads SVGIG (reference sequence). The CDR3 is made up of 16 amino acids. Trimming cost V 1 base and J 4 bases; bases outside gene matches: 6. 60 Vbeta and 13 Jbeta primers were used in PCR. Profiled with immunoSEQ multiplex PCR; TCRdb holds only in-frame clones, not every one. The sample records under 200,000 clones, roughly an eighth being singletons. The data derive from a study of cytomegalovirus exposure and HLA in healthy donors. Broader study findings: DRB1 had the most TCR associations and HLA-C the fewest, a later analysis found, with rates varying by HLA locus. HLA restriction was apparent for most CMV-associated TCR beta chains in a later analysis. There were reportedly fewer N-insertions in an Asian-associated ancestry cluster than the approximately 670-donor mean, in a later analysis. A missense variant in DCLRE1C was later tied to TCR beta V- and J-gene trimming.

This clonotype was obtained from a man between 45 and 60 years old in good health and CMV-seropositive. What was sequenced was PBMCs. The rearrangement links TRBV30 to TRBJ2-5; 13 nucleotides align to TRBD2. CDR3 loop: CAWSETSGGPGETQYF. CDR3 DNA: TGTGCCTGGAGTGAGACTAGCGGGGGGCCAGGAGAGACCCAGTACTTC. Full variable domain (rest looked up from reference TRBV30 and TRBJ2-5): SQTIHQWPATLVQPVGSPLSLECTVEGTSNPNLYWYRQAAGRGLQLLFYSVGIGQISSEVPQNLSASRPQDRQFILSSKKLLLSDSGFYLCAWSETSGGPGETQYFGPGTRLLVL.